Listed here is a single T cell receptor (beta chain). This sample is drawn from a study of blood T cell repertoires in COVID-19. Study at large: T cells, B-cell-depleted T cells, or PBMCs supplied cDNA or gDNA.

The germline V gene encodes CDR1 MGHRA and CDR2 YSYEKL. The ends lost 0 bases at V and 2 bases at J; junction bases unmatched: 3. The CDR3 runs to 16 residues. Per the original data handling: Amplified reference gene primers provided the basis for estimating nucleated cell counts. The repertoire was sequenced with immunoSEQ multiplex PCR; TCRdb's copy has only in-frame clones and lacks some. D and trimming come from the DNA, and the V and J calls and clone size come from that table. The data contain 84,000 or so clones, 80% to 90% of them singletons. What was sequenced was peripheral blood. The V call is TRBV4-1, the J call TRBJ2-1; 8 positions match TRBD1. The TCR was taken from a woman aged 80 or over with acute or convalescent COVID-19. DNA of the CDR3: TGCGCCAGCAGCCAAGAGCAGGGGGCAACCTACAATGAGCAGTTCTTC. Its translation is CASSQEQGATYNEQFF.